This TCR beta chain was retrieved from a study of T-cell reconstitution after alpha-beta-depleted transplantation in children. This clonotype has ten or more counts. Its antigen is still unknown. Preparing the TCRbeta library involved the use of unique molecular identifiers. TCRdb analysed the PCR reads with MiXCR anew, one entry per CDR3 protein. The profile covers roughly 400,000 distinct CDR3 sequences, with over 40% appearing a single time and approximately 30% taken by the ten largest. General study findings and limits: A year post-transplant, T-cell counts and diversity derived mostly from newly produced T cells. Reports say that about two months after transplant, the alpha-beta T cells came out of several hundred graft clones that had expanded. Some patients showed high day-60 TCRbeta diversity, which derived from surviving recipient T cells and thymic progenitors.

V lost 3 bases and J lost 1, with 17 bases in between. This CDR3 is built from 16 residues. Germline V gives CDR1 SQVTM, CDR2 ANQGSEA. The clonotype comes from a girl aged 2 to 9 with aplastic anemia, due to receive a stem cell transplant. The sequencing used PBMCs, collected before TCRalphabeta/CD19-depleted stem cell transplant. The chain employs TRBV29-1 and TRBJ2-3, with a possible D match to TRBD2 (6 bases). The CDR3 region is CSVDFSGGARTDTQYF. In DNA, the CDR3 is TGCAGCGTTGATTTCAGTGGAGGGGCGCGCACAGATACGCAGTATTTT.